This TCR beta chain is from a study of T cell changes during pregnancy in multiple sclerosis (dated by TCRdb to the late 2010s). A note on the overall study: Changes in the T cell repertoire over the course of pregnancy were examined in this study in women with multiple sclerosis.

V ends up 5 bases short and J 6 bases short, with an unmatched junction base count of 8. The germline V gene (reference sequence) gives CDR1 as LNHDA and CDR2 as SQIVND. The CDR3 runs 14 residues from the cysteine to the phenylalanine. The only DNA kept is the CDR3, 42 bases in frame from the first base. The library came from the immunoSEQ multiplex PCR assay. TCRdb took this table from immuneACCESS and kept in-frame rearrangements with V and J called. Such tables lack part of the clones; where checked against another copy, unresolved V genes explain under half of the gap, and the rest is unexplained. A total of 50,000 to 80,000 clones appear in this sample, over 85% of them only once. The ten largest account for approximately 1.5% of the sample. To note about this clone: Its antigen is not yet known. Base qualities are not at hand, and no much larger clone is one base apart.

This receptor was obtained from a female donor with multiple sclerosis, enrolled in a pregnancy study. Recombination linked TRBV19 to TRBJ1-2; TRBD1 lines up with 8 middle nucleotides. The sample in question was peripheral blood, obtained in the second trimester of pregnancy. At the DNA level, the sequence is TGTGCCAGTAGTCGTCAACAGGGGGTAGATGGCTACACCTTC. It encodes CASSRQQGVDGYTF.